This is a list of T cell receptor beta chains from one sample in a study of blood T cell repertoires in COVID-19. The repertoire was sequenced with immunoSEQ multiplex PCR; TCRdb's copy has only in-frame clones and lacks some. The data show a few hundred thousand clones, 87% seen once. Specimen: PBMCs or T cells enriched from blood (not recorded which). Source of these receptors: a woman aged 30 to 39 who had recovered from COVID-19. Both conserved end residues are part of each CDR3. D genes are given only for firm matches.

d_gene	j_gene	v_gene	CDR3aa
TRBD1	TRBJ2-7	TRBV3-1/TRBV3-2	CASSPGGSYEQYF
NA	TRBJ1-4	TRBV2	CASRLGQIEKLFF
NA	TRBJ2-2	TRBV5-1	CASSEDTRGTTGELFF
TRBD1	TRBJ1-4	TRBV18	CASSRFMGQGAEKLFF
NA	TRBJ1-1	TRBV19	CASSPLGQEAFF
NA	TRBJ2-4	TRBV4-3	CASSLVPSRGNIQYF
NA	TRBJ2-3	TRBV30	CAWSVRRQGRDTQYF
TRBD1	TRBJ1-5	TRBV30	CAWSVPGTGFQPQHF
NA	TRBJ2-1	TRBV6-5	CASSYPGQFF
NA	TRBJ2-7	TRBV2	CASSEEQAWNEQYF
NA	TRBJ1-1	TRBV4-1	CASSQRDTYTEAFF
TRBD1	TRBJ1-2	TRBV7-2	CASSLPGQGYGYTF
TRBD1	TRBJ1-2	TRBV7-9	CASSTGGQIYGYTF
NA	TRBJ1-2	TRBV7-2	CASSSQGGQDQSYGYTF
TRBD1	TRBJ2-4	TRBV9	CASSATDRAQAKNIQYF
NA	TRBJ1-1	TRBV2	CASGTGTVNTEAFF
NA	TRBJ1-2	TRBV4-2	CASSQERSYGYTF
NA	TRBJ1-1	TRBV21-1	CASSKRDRGLEDTEAFF
NA	TRBJ1-4	TRBV7-8	CASSLGGNEKLFF
NA	TRBJ1-1	TRBV27	CASSFTGHMNTEAFF
TRBD1	TRBJ1-2	TRBV13	CASSRGGGQYGYTF
NA	TRBJ1-1	TRBV5-6	CASSRLWGGQEAFF
TRBD1	TRBJ2-2	TRBV4-1	CASSQLGQGDTGELFF
NA	TRBJ1-6	TRBV30	CAWSARGGGNSPLHF
NA	TRBJ1-2	TRBV30	CAWTNGGDGGYTF
TRBD1	TRBJ1-6	TRBV19	CASSRSVGQGNSPLHF
NA	TRBJ2-1	TRBV7-9	CASSLDPQGGEQFF
NA	TRBJ1-4	TRBV5-1	CASSFGGNEKLFF
NA	TRBJ1-1	TRBV30	CAWTIQWNTEAFF
NA	TRBJ1-1	TRBV16	CASSHKGLNTEAFF